Shown below are 29 T cell receptor beta chains from a single sample sequenced in a study of PD-L1 blockade in urothelial cancer. Sequencing was performed with immunoSEQ multiplex PCR; in TCRdb, only in-frame clones are kept and a portion is missing. The top ten clones hold less than 5% of a sample with about 110,000 clones, 91% of them seen once. Time point reported: peripheral blood 6 weeks after treatment start. The sample in question was PBMCs, obtained around atezolizumab (anti-PD-L1) treatment. These receptors were obtained from a man in his fifties or sixties with urothelial cancer.

Worth noting for this clone: The germline gene is not matched at one end of the junction; a read error may be the cause. V usage is TRBV5-8 and J usage is TRBJ2-3, with TRBD1 matching over 7 bases. The CDR3 contains 13 residues. Per germline, CDR1 SGHTS and CDR2 YDEGEE. CDR3 bases: TGTGCCAGCGGCTTACAGGGGACAGATACGCAGTATTTT. Its protein product is CASGLQGTDTQYF.

The chain joins TRBV29-1 to TRBJ1-1; TRBD1 matches 8 bases. The ends lost 4 bases at V and 5 bases at J; junction bases unmatched: 9. CDR1 is SQVTM, CDR2 ANQGSEA, per germline. This CDR3 is built from 14 residues. For the CDR3, the DNA is TGCAGCGTTGCTACAGGGGGGGTGGATACTGAAGCTTTCTTT. Protein: CSVATGGVDTEAFF.

The chain recombines TRBV5-5 with TRBJ1-1; no definite D call. The V end was cut by 0 bases, the J end by 5 bases, with 11 bases between. CDR1 and CDR2 from the germline V gene are SGHKS and YYEKEE (reference sequence). The length of the CDR3 is 14 residues. The CDR3 DNA sequence: TGTGCCAGCAGCTTGGTACAGACTAAGACTGAAGCTTTCTTT. It specifies CASSLVQTKTEAFF.

This chain links TRBV28 with TRBJ2-2, with 11 bases matching TRBD2. The germline V gene has CDR1 MDHEN and CDR2 SYDVKM. V trimming: 8 bases; J trimming: 5 bases; junction bases outside the gene matches: 1. The CDR3 totals 13 residues. CDR3 DNA sequence: TGTGCCAGCTGGACTAGCGGGACCGGGGAGCTGTTTTTT. This sequence encodes CASWTSGTGELFF.

V usage is TRBV5-6 and J usage is TRBJ2-2; D is perhaps TRBD2 (6 bases). CDR1 is SGHDT, CDR2 YYEEEE, per germline. The CDR3 has 16 amino acids. Trimming cost V 4 bases and J 0 bases, with 13 bases left between them. The CDR3 sequence is CASSIFGTSNTGELFF. The CDR3 DNA reads TGTGCCAGCAGCATATTCGGGACTTCGAACACCGGGGAGCTGTTTTTT. Based on the CDR3 plus reference TRBV5-6 and TRBJ2-2, the full variable domain is DAGVTQSPTHLIKTRGQQVTLRCSPKSGHDTVSWYQQALGQGPQFIFQYYEEEERQRGNFPDRFSGHQFPNYSSELNVNALLLGDSALYLCASSIFGTSNTGELFFGEGSRLTVL.

As to this clone: The identical CDR3 is also encoded by other nucleotide sequences in the sample. The chain is built from TRBV6-1 and TRBJ2-2; 12 nucleotides align to TRBD2. This CDR3 contains 16 residues. J gave up 1 base and V 4 bases, and 1 base lay outside the gene matches. Germline V gene lookup returns CDR1 MNHNS and CDR2 SASEGT. CDR3 sequence: CASSAGLAGNTGELFF. In nucleotides, the CDR3 is TGTGCCAGCAGTGCGGGACTAGCGGGGAACACCGGGGAGCTGTTTTTT.

The chain employs TRBV6-1 and TRBJ2-1, with D perhaps TRBD1 (6 bases). This CDR3 spans 15 amino acids. V shed 7 bases and J shed 4 bases, with 17 bases lying between them. CDR1 is MNHNS and CDR2 is SASEGT in the germline V gene. Here the CDR3 reads CASMSAGTRYNEQFF. CDR3 bases: TGTGCCAGCATGTCGGCCGGGACAAGGTACAATGAGCAGTTCTTC.

This clone was recorded only once. The chain couples TRBV27 to TRBJ2-7; TRBD1 matches 8 bases. CDR1 and CDR2 (germline): MNHEY, SMNVEV (reference sequence). The CDR3 length is 15 residues. Trimming cost V 5 bases and J 2 bases; bases outside gene matches: 8. This chain's CDR3 is CASSRTGTGAYEQYF. DNA for the CDR3: TGTGCCAGCAGTCGGACCGGGACAGGAGCCTACGAGCAGTACTTC.

The V gene is TRBV29-1, the J gene TRBJ2-1, with D possibly matching TRBD2 (6 bases). The V and J ends lost 1 base and 6 bases respectively, with 13 bases between them. This CDR3 has 14 amino acids. Germline V gene lookup returns CDR1 SQVTM and CDR2 ANQGSEA. The CDR3 loop reads CSVEGGDSSNEQFF. For the CDR3, the DNA is TGCAGCGTTGAAGGAGGGGACTCATCCAATGAGCAGTTCTTC.

J is TRBJ1-1 and V is TRBV27, with TRBD1 identical over 7 bases. The CDR3 loop spans 14 amino acids. The V segment lost 6 bases and the J segment 0 bases; nucleotides outside the gene matches: 4. In germline, CDR1 is MNHEY, CDR2 SMNVEV (reference sequence). CDR3 residues: CASRVTGLNTEAFF. CDR3 nucleotide sequence: TGTGCCAGCAGGGTGACAGGGTTGAACACTGAAGCTTTCTTT.

This clone has more than one count but fewer than ten. This chain joins TRBV5-1 and TRBJ2-3, with 8 bases lining up with TRBD2. V lost 4 bases, J lost 4 bases, and 5 bases stayed unmatched. Germline CDR1 reads SGHRS; CDR2 reads YFSETQ. The CDR3 sequence is 14 residues long. The CDR3 DNA sequence: TGCGCCAGCAGCCTGGGGACTAGTTCAGATACGCAGTATTTT. Its protein product is CASSLGTSSDTQYF. The full variable domain, rest sourced from reference TRBV5-1 and TRBJ2-3, is KAGVTQTPRYLIKTRGQQVTLSCSPISGHRSVSWYQQTPGQGLQFLFEYFSETQRNKGNFPGRFSGRQFSNSRSEMNVSTLELGDSALYLCASSLGTSSDTQYFGPGTRLTVL.

J is TRBJ2-5 and V is TRBV19; the D gene is possibly TRBD2 (6 bases). Germline V lookup: CDR1 LNHDA, CDR2 SQIVND (reference sequence). V lost 9 bases and J lost 5, with 22 bases in between. The CDR3 runs 15 residues. The CDR3 loop is CASTRRGDRGETQYF. The CDR3 DNA reads TGTGCCAGCACTCGACGAGGGGACCGGGGGGAGACCCAGTACTTC.

V and J are TRBV27 and TRBJ2-2, with TRBD2 identical over 10 bases. In germline, CDR1 is MNHEY, CDR2 SMNVEV (reference sequence). The junction had 16 bases not matched to a gene; V was cut back by 5 bases and J by 7 bases. The CDR3 is made up of 18 amino acids. Here the CDR3 reads CASSVRPAQREGVGELFF. The CDR3 DNA is TGTGCCAGCAGTGTCCGCCCGGCCCAGCGGGAGGGCGTCGGGGAGCTGTTTTTT.

The chain carries TRBV4-3 and TRBJ1-4, with a possible D match to TRBD1 (6 bases). Germline CDR1 reads LGHNA; CDR2 reads YSLEER. CDR3 size: 16 residues. With 0 bases removed from V and 3 bases from J, the gap between germline ends came to 11 bases. CDR3 coding DNA: TGCGCCAGCAGCCAAGACGGACAGCGACCTAATGAAAAACTGTTTTTT. It is translated as CASSQDGQRPNEKLFF.

This sequence joins TRBV11-2 and TRBJ2-1; 8 bases match TRBD2. The V gene's germline CDR1 is SGHAT and CDR2 FQNNGV. The CDR3 is 17 residues long. J was trimmed by 2 bases and V by 3 bases; bases with no gene match: 9. DNA of the CDR3: TGTGCCAGCAGCTTGGGTATAGCGGGGCAAACCTACAATGAGCAGTTCTTC. Translation gives CASSLGIAGQTYNEQFF.

J is TRBJ2-2 and V is TRBV7-9; possible D gene TRBD2, 5 bases. Germline V gives CDR1 SEHNR, CDR2 FQNEAQ (reference sequence). The CDR3 spans 14 residues. V shed 7 bases and J shed 5 bases, with 14 bases lying between them. The CDR3 protein is CASKKGAETGELFF. CDR3 sequence (DNA): TGTGCCAGCAAGAAGGGAGCGGAGACCGGGGAGCTGTTTTTT.

The V gene is TRBV5-1, the J gene TRBJ2-1; maybe TRBD1 (5 bases). V dropped 0 bases and J dropped 6 bases, with 10 bases sitting between them. CDR3 length: 14 amino acids. Germline assignment: CDR1 SGHRS and CDR2 YFSETQ. In nucleotides, the CDR3 is TGCGCCAGCAGCTTGGGGGCAGGGCTCAATGAGCAGTTCTTC. It specifies CASSLGAGLNEQFF. Drawing the rest from reference TRBV5-1 and TRBJ2-1, the complete variable domain is KAGVTQTPRYLIKTRGQQVTLSCSPISGHRSVSWYQQTPGQGLQFLFEYFSETQRNKGNFPGRFSGRQFSNSRSEMNVSTLELGDSALYLCASSLGAGLNEQFFGPGTRLTVL.

The chain employs TRBV7-9 and TRBJ2-5; TRBD2 aligns across 7 bases. Germline lookup yields CDR1 SEHNR and CDR2 FQNEAQ (reference sequence). The CDR3 is made up of 16 amino acids. V lost 5 bases, J lost 5 bases, and 14 bases stayed unmatched. CDR3 sequence: CASSSGTLGQVETQYF. CDR3 coding DNA: TGTGCCAGCAGCAGCGGGACTTTGGGCCAAGTTGAGACCCAGTACTTC. The complete variable domain, with remaining parts taken from reference TRBV7-9 and TRBJ2-5, reads DTGVSQNPRHKITKRGQNVTFRCDPISEHNRLYWYRQTLGQGPEFLTYFQNEAQLEKSRLLSDRFSAERPKGSFSTLEIQRTEQGDSAMYLCASSSGTLGQVETQYFGPGTRLLVL.

This clone was detected only a few times. The chain recombines TRBV2 with TRBJ2-2, with a weak D call TRBD2 (6 bases). V was trimmed by 8 bases and J by 4 bases, leaving 14 bases between them. CDR1 SNHLY and CDR2 FYNNEI come from the germline V gene. The CDR3 is 14 amino acids. The CDR3 loop is CASRDFSSTGELFF. DNA of the CDR3: TGTGCCAGCCGGGACTTCTCTTCCACCGGGGAGCTGTTTTTT.

The rearrangement uses TRBV5-1 and TRBJ1-1; 8 bases agree with TRBD1. The CDR3 covers 16 residues. V dropped 6 bases and J dropped 0; count of bases not matched to a gene: 10. The V gene's germline CDR1 is SGHRS and CDR2 YFSETQ. The CDR3 sequence: CASKELTGALNTEAFF. The CDR3 region has the DNA TGCGCCAGCAAAGAACTGACAGGGGCGCTGAACACTGAAGCTTTCTTT.

J is TRBJ2-3 and V is TRBV28, with no clear D. This CDR3 has 12 residues. V was cut by 3 bases and J by 4 bases, with 5 bases left in between. Germline CDR1 and CDR2: MDHEN and SYDVKM. CDR3 nucleotides: TGTGCCAGCAGTTTTATCGCAGATACGCAGTATTTT. Translating gives CASSFIADTQYF.

The rearrangement uses TRBV5-1 and TRBJ1-3, with 7 bases fitting TRBD1. Trimming at V came to 2 bases and at J to 1 base, leaving 6 bases not matched to a gene. Per the germline V gene, CDR1 is SGHRS and CDR2 is YFSETQ. This CDR3 is 16 amino acids long. In DNA form, the CDR3 reads TGCGCCAGCAGCTTTGGACAGGCTAATTCTGGAAACACCATATATTTT. Amino acid sequence: CASSFGQANSGNTIYF.

A word on this clone: At one end, the junction sequence differs from germline, possibly due to a read error. CDR3 sequence reads: CASRIAGGPTDTQYF. In nucleotides, the CDR3 is TGTGCCAGTAGAATAGCGGGGGGGCCCACAGATACGCAGTATTTT. The chain is built from TRBV19 and TRBJ2-3; the match to TRBD2 covers 11 bases. The CDR3 covers 15 residues. Germline CDR1 reads LNHDA; CDR2 reads SQIVND (reference sequence).

The chain is built from TRBV18 and TRBJ1-5; 7 bases line up with TRBD1. This CDR3 comprises 16 residues. Trimming took 3 bases from V and 0 from J; bases not matched to a gene: 5. Germline CDR1 KGHSH, CDR2 LQKENI. The CDR3 bases are TGTGCCAGCTCACCGGGGACAGACTATAGCAATCAGCCCCAGCATTTT. Amino acid sequence: CASSPGTDYSNQPQHF.

V and J are TRBV9 and TRBJ1-2, with 7 bases fitting TRBD1. Trimming removed 3 bases from V and 6 bases from J; junction bases left unmatched: 5. Looked up from germline, CDR1 is SGDLS and CDR2 is YYNGEE. The CDR3 loop spans 13 amino acids. CDR3 DNA: TGTGCCAGCAGCGCAGACAGGGTAAATGGCTACACCTTC. Its protein is CASSADRVNGYTF. The full variable domain, with the rest looked up from reference TRBV9 and TRBJ1-2, is DSGVTQTPKHLITATGQRVTLRCSPRSGDLSVYWYQQSLDQGLQFLIQYYNGEERAKGNILERFSAQQFPDLHSELNLSSLELGDSALYFCASSADRVNGYTFGSGTRLTVV.

The chain uses TRBV5-1 and TRBJ2-3; TRBD1 agrees at 8 bases. Germline V gives CDR1 SGHRS, CDR2 YFSETQ. This CDR3 is built from 16 residues. V dropped 2 bases and J dropped 4; count of bases not matched to a gene: 9. The CDR3 bases are TGCGCCAGCAGCTTCGGCAGGGGGCTGTTGGCAGATACGCAGTATTTT. Its translation is CASSFGRGLLADTQYF. The entire variable domain, with the rest obtained from reference TRBV5-1 and TRBJ2-3, is as follows: KAGVTQTPRYLIKTRGQQVTLSCSPISGHRSVSWYQQTPGQGLQFLFEYFSETQRNKGNFPGRFSGRQFSNSRSEMNVSTLELGDSALYLCASSFGRGLLADTQYFGPGTRLTVL.

The CDR3 sequence: CASSGLAGTDTQYF. The CDR3 region has the DNA TGTGCCAGCAGTGGACTAGCGGGCACAGATACGCAGTATTTT. The chain links TRBV7-2 to TRBJ2-3; 10 bases match TRBD2. The CDR3 consists of 14 residues. CDR1 and CDR2 (germline): SGHTA, FQGNSA. Trimming removed 6 bases from V and 1 base from J; junction bases left unmatched: 1.

The CDR3 is CASSDPREGEKTQYF. The CDR3 nucleotides read TGCGCCAGCAGTGACCCCAGGGAAGGCGAAAAGACCCAGTACTTC. The V and J genes are TRBV10-1 and TRBJ2-5; possibly TRBD1 for D (5 bases). Trimming shortened V by 3 bases and J by 6 bases, and 17 bases separated the two germline ends. This CDR3 contains 15 residues. Germline lookup yields CDR1 WNHNN and CDR2 SYGVQD (reference sequence).

This clone was observed a single time. The genes are TRBV9 and TRBJ2-3; 13 positions agree with TRBD2. Per the germline V gene, CDR1 is SGDLS and CDR2 is YYNGEE. Trimming took 4 bases from V and 1 from J; bases not matched to a gene: 3. The CDR3 has 16 amino acids. CDR3 sequence: CASSTGLAGGTDTQYF. As DNA, the CDR3 is TGTGCCAGCAGCACTGGACTAGCGGGGGGCACAGATACGCAGTATTTT. Supplemented by reference TRBV9 and TRBJ2-3, the full variable domain reads DSGVTQTPKHLITATGQRVTLRCSPRSGDLSVYWYQQSLDQGLQFLIQYYNGEERAKGNILERFSAQQFPDLHSELNLSSLELGDSALYFCASSTGLAGGTDTQYFGPGTRLTVL.